The clone carrying this TCR beta chain was seen only once. What it binds is unknown. TCRdb's table, derived via immunoSEQ multiplex PCR, lists solely in-frame clones and lacks some. The sample lists around 73,000 clones; around 90% were seen once. This sample is part of a study of cytomegalovirus exposure and HLA in healthy donors. Across the whole study: The roughly 120 validation repertoires used the same platform as the roughly 670 first-cohort repertoires (as reported by a later analysis). Findings and limits, study-wide: About 180 TCR beta chains were listed as cytomegalovirus-associated.

The CDR3 spans 12 residues. V lost 5 bases and J lost 4, with 6 bases in between. Germline V lookup: CDR1 MDHEN, CDR2 SYDVKM. This chain joins TRBV28 and TRBJ2-1; TRBD1 might be the D (5 bases). Input material: PBMCs. This clonotype originated in a woman younger than 30 in good health and CMV-seropositive. CDR3 loop: CASSRQYNEQFF. In DNA form, the CDR3 reads TGTGCCAGCAGTCGACAGTACAATGAGCAGTTCTTC. Variable domain in full (rest from reference TRBV28 and TRBJ2-1): DVKVTQSSRYLVKRTGEKVFLECVQDMDHENMFWYRQDPGLGLRLIYFSYDVKMKEKGDIPEGYSVSREKKERFSLILESASTNQTSMYLCASSRQYNEQFFGPGTRLTVL.